One T cell receptor (beta chain) is described in this entry. All donors were Caucasian adults living in Nashville, Tennessee. The record originates from a study of shared clonotypes between healthy human individuals. Looking at the study overall: Donors had three CD4 naive, three CD4 memory, two CD8 naive and one CD8 memory plate apiece.

Sorted-subset replicate PCRs used about 190 ng of genomic DNA. This amount corresponded to about 30,000 T cell genomes. In the original processing: ImmunoSEQ supplied junction-only sequences lacking quality scores, so filtering was different. Some clones are missing from TCRdb's copy, which holds only in-frame ones; the method was immunoSEQ multiplex PCR. D and trimming come from the DNA, and the V and J calls and clone size come from that table. The data show more than 2 million clones, with 90% to 95% seen just once and 0.1% to 0.15% held by the top ten. The germline V gene encodes CDR1 LNHDA and CDR2 SQIVND (reference sequence). This CDR3 has 14 amino acids. Trimming pared 3 bases from V and 5 bases from J, leaving 12 bases between.

Input material: naive CD4+ T cells sorted from blood. This sample's subset: CD45RA+ positively selected. The TCR was taken from a man aged 18 to 35 in good health. This chain connects TRBV19 to TRBJ2-3; a weak D match, TRBD1 (5 bases). CDR3 DNA: TGTGCCAGTAGTATGGGGCTAGGCAGAGATACGCAGTATTTT. Residues: CASSMGLGRDTQYF.